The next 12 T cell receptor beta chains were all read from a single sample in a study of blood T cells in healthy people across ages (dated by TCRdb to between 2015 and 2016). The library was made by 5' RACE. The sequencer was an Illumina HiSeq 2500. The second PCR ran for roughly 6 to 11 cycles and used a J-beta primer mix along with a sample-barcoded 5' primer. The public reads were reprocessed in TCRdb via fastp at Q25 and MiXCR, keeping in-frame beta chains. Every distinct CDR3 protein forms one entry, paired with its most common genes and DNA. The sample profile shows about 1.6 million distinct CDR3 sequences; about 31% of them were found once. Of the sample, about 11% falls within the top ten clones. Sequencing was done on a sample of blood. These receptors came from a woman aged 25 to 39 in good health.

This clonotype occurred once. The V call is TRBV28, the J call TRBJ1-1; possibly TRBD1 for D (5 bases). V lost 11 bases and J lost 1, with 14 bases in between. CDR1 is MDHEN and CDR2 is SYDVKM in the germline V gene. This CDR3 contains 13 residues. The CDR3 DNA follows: TGTGCCCTGGACAAAAAGCCGAACACTGAAGCTTTCTTT. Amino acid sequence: CALDKKPNTEAFF.

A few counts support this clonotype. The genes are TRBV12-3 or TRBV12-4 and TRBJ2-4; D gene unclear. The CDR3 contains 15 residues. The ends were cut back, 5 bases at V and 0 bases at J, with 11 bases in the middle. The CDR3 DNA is TGTGCCAGCAGTAAACAAGAATTAGCCAAAAACATTCAGTACTTC. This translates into CASSKQELAKNIQYF.

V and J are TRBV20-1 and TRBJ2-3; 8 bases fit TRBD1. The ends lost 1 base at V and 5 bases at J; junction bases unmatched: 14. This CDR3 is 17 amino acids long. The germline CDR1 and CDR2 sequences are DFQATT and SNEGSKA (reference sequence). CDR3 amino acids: CSARAGRRQGARDTQYF. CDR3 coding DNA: TGCAGTGCTAGAGCCGGGCGCCGGCAGGGGGCTAGAGATACGCAGTATTTT.

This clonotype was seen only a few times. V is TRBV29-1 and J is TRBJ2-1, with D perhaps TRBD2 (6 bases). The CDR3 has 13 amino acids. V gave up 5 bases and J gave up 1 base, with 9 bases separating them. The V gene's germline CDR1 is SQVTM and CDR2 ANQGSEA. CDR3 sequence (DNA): TGCAGCGTTACCGGGACTTCCTACAATGAGCAGTTCTTC. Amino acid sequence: CSVTGTSYNEQFF.

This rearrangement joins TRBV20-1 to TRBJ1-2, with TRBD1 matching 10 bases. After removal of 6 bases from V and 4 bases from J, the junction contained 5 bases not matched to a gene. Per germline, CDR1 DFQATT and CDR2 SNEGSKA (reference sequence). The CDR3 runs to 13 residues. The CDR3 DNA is TGCAGTGCCTTCGGGGACAGGGGCTATGGCTACACCTTC. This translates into CSAFGDRGYGYTF.

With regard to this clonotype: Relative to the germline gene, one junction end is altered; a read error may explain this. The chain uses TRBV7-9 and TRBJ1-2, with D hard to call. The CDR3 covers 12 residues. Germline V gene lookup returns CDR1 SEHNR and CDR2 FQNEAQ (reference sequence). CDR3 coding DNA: TGTGCCAGCAGCTTCACGGACTATGACTACACCTTC. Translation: CASSFTDYDYTF.

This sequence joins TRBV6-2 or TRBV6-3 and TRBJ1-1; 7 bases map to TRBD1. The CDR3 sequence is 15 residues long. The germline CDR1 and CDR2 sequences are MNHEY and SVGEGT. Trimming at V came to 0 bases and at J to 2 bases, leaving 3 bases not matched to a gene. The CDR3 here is CASSYSGGGNTEAFF. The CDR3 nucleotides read TGTGCCAGCAGTTACTCAGGGGGCGGAAACACTGAAGCTTTCTTT.

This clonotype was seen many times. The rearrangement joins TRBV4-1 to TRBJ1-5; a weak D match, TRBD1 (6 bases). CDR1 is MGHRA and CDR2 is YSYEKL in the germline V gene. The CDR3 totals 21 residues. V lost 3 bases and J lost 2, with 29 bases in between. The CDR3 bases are TGCGCCAGCAGCCAGGATCCCCTTACAGGGAGTGGAGGAGCAGGCAATCAGCCCCAGCATTTT. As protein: CASSQDPLTGSGGAGNQPQHF.

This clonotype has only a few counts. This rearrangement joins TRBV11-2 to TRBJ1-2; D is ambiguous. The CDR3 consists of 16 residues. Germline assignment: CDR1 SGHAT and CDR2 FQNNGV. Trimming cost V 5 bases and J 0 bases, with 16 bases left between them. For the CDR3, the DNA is TGTGCCAGCAGCCTTGAATTGGGGTCGCCTAACTATGGCTACACCTTC. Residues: CASSLELGSPNYGYTF.

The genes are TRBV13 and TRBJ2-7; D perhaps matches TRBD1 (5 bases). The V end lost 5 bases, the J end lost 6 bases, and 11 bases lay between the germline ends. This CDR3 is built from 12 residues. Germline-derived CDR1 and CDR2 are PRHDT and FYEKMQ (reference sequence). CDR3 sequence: CASSPVGAEQYF. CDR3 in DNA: TGTGCCAGCAGCCCTGTAGGGGCCGAGCAGTACTTC.

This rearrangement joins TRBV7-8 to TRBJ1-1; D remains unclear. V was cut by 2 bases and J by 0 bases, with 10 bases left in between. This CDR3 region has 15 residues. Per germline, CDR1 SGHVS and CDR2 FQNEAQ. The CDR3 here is CASSLSRPMNTEAFF. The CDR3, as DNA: TGTGCCAGCAGCTTATCTAGACCCATGAACACTGAAGCTTTCTTT.

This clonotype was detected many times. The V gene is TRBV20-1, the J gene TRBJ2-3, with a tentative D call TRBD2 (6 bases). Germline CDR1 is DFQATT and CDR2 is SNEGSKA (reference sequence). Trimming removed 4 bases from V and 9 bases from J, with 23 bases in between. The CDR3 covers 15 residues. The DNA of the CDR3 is TGCAGTGCTATCCTACCGGAGCGGGTCCCGGGGACGCAGTATTTT. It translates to CSAILPERVPGTQYF.